This T cell receptor beta chain emerged from a study of somatic mutations in cytotoxic T cells in rheumatoid arthritis. Study-wide findings and caveats: The slightly lower representation of TRBV07 among rheumatoid arthritis patients did not undergo correction for multiple comparisons.

To note about this clone: Antigen specificity is unknown.

TCRdb's copy holds only in-frame clones and misses some; the assay was immunoSEQ multiplex PCR. The repertoire has tens of thousands of clones, about 80% of them found once; the top ten carry roughly 3.4%. In germline, CDR1 is SGHNT, CDR2 YYREEE (reference sequence). The V end lost 0 bases, the J end lost 7 bases, and 11 bases lay between the germline ends. The CDR3 extends over 14 amino acids. The source material was CD8+ T cells sorted from blood. The sequence came from a man in his forties in good health. The V and J genes are TRBV5-4 and TRBJ2-1; TRBD2 is a possible D gene (5 bases). DNA of the CDR3: TGTGCCAGCAGCTTGGCCACGGGGATGAATGAGCAGTTCTTC. Its translation is CASSLATGMNEQFF.